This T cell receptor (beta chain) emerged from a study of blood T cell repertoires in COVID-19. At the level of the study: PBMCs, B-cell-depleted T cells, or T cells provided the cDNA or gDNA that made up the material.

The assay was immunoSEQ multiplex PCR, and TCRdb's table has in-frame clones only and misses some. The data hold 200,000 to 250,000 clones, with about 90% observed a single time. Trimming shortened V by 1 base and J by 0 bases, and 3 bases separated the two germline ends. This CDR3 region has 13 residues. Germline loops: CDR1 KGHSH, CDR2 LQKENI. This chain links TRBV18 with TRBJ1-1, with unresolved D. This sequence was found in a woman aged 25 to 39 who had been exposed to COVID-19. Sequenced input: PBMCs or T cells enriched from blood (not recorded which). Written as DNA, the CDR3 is TGTGCCAGCTCACCACTCATGAACACTGAAGCTTTCTTT. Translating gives CASSPLMNTEAFF.